This T cell receptor (beta chain) was identified in a study of blood T cell repertoires in COVID-19. Study-wide context: COVID-19 samples from acute and convalescent phases originated in the United States, Italy and Spain. The cDNA or gDNA used as material had been derived from T cells, B-cell-depleted T cells, or PBMCs.

In the source study's methods: Estimation of nucleated cell counts was performed using reference gene primer amplification. The table came from immunoSEQ multiplex PCR; TCRdb's copy has only in-frame clones and leaves some out. That table supplies the V and J calls and clone size; D and trimming were determined from the DNA. The sample records some 670,000 clones, 85% to 90% being singletons. The receptor's source is a woman aged 18-30 years with acute or convalescent COVID-19. Sequenced material: peripheral blood.

The CDR3: CASNGPGESGNTIYF. The CDR3 DNA reads as TGTGCCAGTAACGGCCCAGGGGAAAGTGGAAACACCATATATTTT. The chain combines TRBV5-6 with TRBJ1-3; the D gene is possibly TRBD1 (6 bases). Germline CDR1 SGHDT, CDR2 YYEEEE. The germline V and J ends were trimmed by 8 bases and 3 bases, with 18 bases remaining between them. This CDR3 region has 15 residues. Combining the CDR3 with reference TRBV5-6 and TRBJ1-3 gives the whole variable domain DAGVTQSPTHLIKTRGQQVTLRCSPKSGHDTVSWYQQALGQGPQFIFQYYEEEERQRGNFPDRFSGHQFPNYSSELNVNALLLGDSALYLCASNGPGESGNTIYFGEGSWLTVV.